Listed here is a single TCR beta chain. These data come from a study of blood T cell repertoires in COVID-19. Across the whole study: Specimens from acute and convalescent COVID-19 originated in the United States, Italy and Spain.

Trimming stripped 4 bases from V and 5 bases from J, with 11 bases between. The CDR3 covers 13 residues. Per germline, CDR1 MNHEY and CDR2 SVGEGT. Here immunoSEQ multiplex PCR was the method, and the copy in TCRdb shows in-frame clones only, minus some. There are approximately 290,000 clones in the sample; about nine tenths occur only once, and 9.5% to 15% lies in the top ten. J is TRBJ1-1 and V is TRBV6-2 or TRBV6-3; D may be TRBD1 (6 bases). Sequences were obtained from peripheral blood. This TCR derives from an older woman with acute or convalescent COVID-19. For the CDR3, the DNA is TGTGCCAGCAGTTCGGACAGTCGGACTGAAGCTTTCTTT. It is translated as CASSSDSRTEAFF.